This TCR beta chain emerged from a study of cytomegalovirus exposure and HLA in healthy donors. Looking at the study overall: Earlier sequencing of 150 million to 200 million T cells yielded 120 million or so unique TCR beta sequences.

CDR1 and CDR2 (germline): SNHLY, FYNNEI. V shed 6 bases and J shed 11 bases, with 13 bases lying between them. The CDR3 runs 11 residues. This clone occurred a few times. It was with 60 Vbeta and 13 Jbeta primers that the PCR ran. Using immunoSEQ multiplex PCR, the repertoire was profiled, and TCRdb retains in-frame clones only, with some absent. Altogether 40,000 to 55,000 clones are present, less than 75% being singletons, with the ten largest covering 9.5% to 15%. This clonotype originated in a man aged 55-75 years in good health and CMV-seropositive. The chain is built from TRBV2 and TRBJ1-1, with unresolved D. Sequencing was carried out using PBMCs. CDR3 bases: TGTGCCAGCAGCACGACACGCGCGGCTTTCTTT. Its protein product is CASSTTRAAFF. Together with reference TRBV2 and TRBJ1-1, the CDR3 gives the full variable domain: EPEVTQTPSHQVTQMGQEVILRCVPISNHLYFYWYRQILGQKVEFLVSFYNNEISEKSEIFDDQFSVERPDGSNFTLKIRSTKLEDSAMYFCASSTTRAAFFGQGTRLTVV.